Given below is one TCR beta chain in context. Its antigen remains unknown. Here immunoSEQ multiplex PCR was the method, and the copy in TCRdb shows in-frame clones only, minus some. The sample lists about 130,000 clones; around 80% were seen once. CDR1 SGHRS and CDR2 YFSETQ come from the germline V gene. V gave up 4 bases and J gave up 0 bases, with 11 bases separating them. The CDR3 has 15 residues. The data derive from a study of a mutant IDH1 vaccine in newly diagnosed glioma. Study information: Across weeks 1, 3, 5, 7, 11, 15, 19 and 23, patients received a vaccination each time, eight in all.

Study-wide results and limits: Of the patients, 80% to 95% had vaccine-induced immune responses. Top-clonotype changes in peripheral T cells seemed unrelated to pseudoprogression.

Stated time point: week 11, during vaccination. All doses held 300 ug of mutant IDH1 20-mer peptide, with topical imiquimod. In every donor, the tumor was a new WHO grade 3 or 4 IDH1-mutant, ATRX-lost astrocytoma. The chain joins TRBV5-1 to TRBJ2-4; possibly TRBD1 for D (6 bases). This material consisted of PBMCs, taken from a glioma patient whose treatment included an IDH1 peptide vaccine. The sequence was obtained from a man aged 35 to 55 with glioma. Here the CDR3 DNA reads TGCGCCAGCAGCACCGGGACACTAGCCAAAAACATTCAGTACTTC. Residues: CASSTGTLAKNIQYF.